This passage covers 16 T cell receptor beta chains from one sample sequenced in a study of CD8 T cells in Susac syndrome. Roughly 0.45 to 1 ug RNA was reverse transcribed with random hexamers. TCRdb called the immunoSEQ multiplex PCR reads again in MiXCR, with one record for every CDR3 protein. The profile covers 170,000 or so distinct CDR3 sequences, with approximately 95% appearing a single time and 0.095% to 0.15% taken by the ten largest. Sequencing used CD4+ T cells from PBMCs. These receptors were taken from a human donor with Susac syndrome.

The V call is TRBV27, the J call TRBJ1-3; D is ambiguous. Germline CDR1 and CDR2: MNHEY and SMNVEV (reference sequence). The CDR3 covers 16 residues. V lost 2 bases and J 0 bases, leaving 11 bases between the germline ends. The CDR3 nucleotides read TGTGCCAGCAGTTTAAGATGGGGTTACTCTGGAAACACCATATATTTT. This encodes CASSLRWGYSGNTIYF.

This chain links TRBV20-1 with TRBJ2-7; 7 bases map to TRBD1. V was pared by 2 bases and J by 5 bases, with 12 bases of the junction left unmatched. Germline V CDR1 and CDR2: DFQATT, SNEGSKA (reference sequence). CDR3 length: 15 amino acids. The DNA for the CDR3 is TGCAGTGCTAGACAACAGGGGCAAGGTGGTAACGAGCAGTACTTC. Translation: CSARQQGQGGNEQYF.

The chain uses TRBV3-1 and TRBJ2-1; no reliable D call. The germline V and J ends were trimmed by 4 bases and 7 bases, with 11 bases remaining between them. CDR3 length: 13 residues. Germline values: CDR1 LGHDT, CDR2 YNNKEL (reference sequence). The CDR3: CASSLRHGNEQFF. The DNA for the CDR3 is TGTGCCAGCAGCCTGCGTCACGGAAATGAGCAGTTCTTC.

The rearrangement uses TRBV7-2 and TRBJ2-5; tentative D call: TRBD1 (6 bases). This CDR3 region has 16 residues. The V end lost 4 bases, the J end lost 2 bases, and 17 bases lay between the germline ends. The germline gives CDR1 SGHTA, CDR2 FQGNSA. As DNA, the CDR3 is TGTGCCAGCAGCTCCTCAGGGGTGGGCCAACAAGAGACCCAGTACTTC. It is translated as CASSSSGVGQQETQYF.

This chain uses TRBV2 with TRBJ1-2; D call uncertain. Germline values: CDR1 SNHLY, CDR2 FYNNEI. This CDR3 comprises 12 residues. V lost 7 bases and J 4 bases, leaving 10 bases between the germline ends. This CDR3 is CASTLTLYGYTF. CDR3 bases: TGTGCCAGCACCTTGACGCTCTATGGCTACACCTTC.

The chain has TRBV28 and TRBJ2-7; possible D gene TRBD1, 6 bases. Trimming pared 2 bases from V and 2 bases from J, leaving 10 bases between. The CDR3 sequence is 14 residues long. Germline V gives CDR1 MDHEN, CDR2 SYDVKM. In nucleotides, the CDR3 is TGTGCCAGCAGTTTAGTGGACAGTGCCTACGAGCAGTACTTC. Protein: CASSLVDSAYEQYF.

This chain uses TRBV29-1 with TRBJ1-4; 8 bases map to TRBD1. Germline lookup yields CDR1 SQVTM and CDR2 ANQGSEA. The CDR3 contains 13 residues. Unmatched junction bases numbered 2, after V lost 4 bases and J lost 4 bases. CDR3 sequence (DNA): TGCAGCGTTGCAACAGGGGGTAATGAAAAACTGTTTTTT. Protein product: CSVATGGNEKLFF.

The chain has TRBV5-6 and TRBJ2-5; D unclear. Germline CDR1 and CDR2: SGHDT and YYEEEE. This CDR3 has 14 residues. Trimming pared 1 base from V and 1 base from J, leaving 8 bases between. Here the CDR3 reads CASSLFRAQETQYF. The CDR3 bases are TGTGCCAGCAGCTTGTTCCGGGCCCAAGAGACCCAGTACTTC.

The rearrangement uses TRBV7-2 and TRBJ2-7; tentative D call: TRBD2 (6 bases). V was clipped by 1 base and J by 4 bases, with 14 bases between them. Germline V gene data show CDR1 as SGHTA and CDR2 as FQGNSA. This CDR3 comprises 15 residues. CDR3 amino acids: CASSLGLAIRYEQYF. CDR3 sequence (DNA): TGTGCCAGCAGCTTAGGGCTAGCGATTAGATACGAGCAGTACTTC.

J is TRBJ2-3 and V is TRBV20-1; 9 positions agree with TRBD2. Germline CDR1 and CDR2: DFQATT and SNEGSKA (reference sequence). This CDR3 spans 14 amino acids. V lost 5 bases, J lost 4 bases, and 7 bases stayed unmatched. The CDR3 here is CSASGLAFSDTQYF. CDR3 in DNA: TGCAGTGCTTCGGGACTAGCTTTCTCAGATACGCAGTATTTT.

J is TRBJ2-1 and V is TRBV5-4; 8 nucleotides align to TRBD2. The CDR3 is 15 residues long. Germline V gives CDR1 SGHNT, CDR2 YYREEE (reference sequence). V lost 3 bases, J lost 5 bases, and 7 bases stayed unmatched. DNA of the CDR3: TGTGCCAGCAGCTCCGGGACTAGGGAAAACAATGAGCAGTTCTTC. It encodes CASSSGTRENNEQFF. The full variable domain, rest sourced from reference TRBV5-4 and TRBJ2-1, is ETGVTQSPTHLIKTRGQQVTLRCSSQSGHNTVSWYQQALGQGPQFIFQYYREEENGRGNFPPRFSGLQFPNYSSELNVNALELDDSALYLCASSSGTRENNEQFFGPGTRLTVL.

The chain combines TRBV7-2 with TRBJ2-3; 7 positions agree with TRBD2. This CDR3 spans 16 amino acids. V was clipped by 0 bases and J by 5 bases; unmatched bases: 8. Germline CDR1 reads SGHTA; CDR2 reads FQGNSA. CDR3 nucleotide sequence: TGTGCCAGCAGCTTAGCTAGGGCGGGAGCTCGAGATACGCAGTATTTT. Amino acids: CASSLARAGARDTQYF.

This clonotype was observed a single time. V and J are TRBV9 and TRBJ2-1, with TRBD2 identical over 7 bases. CDR3 length: 16 residues. J gave up 0 bases and V 4 bases, and 7 bases lay outside the gene matches. Germline assignment: CDR1 SGDLS and CDR2 YYNGEE. The CDR3 DNA follows: TGTGCCAGCAGCCCCCAAGCGGGGAACTCCTACAATGAGCAGTTCTTC. It is translated as CASSPQAGNSYNEQFF.

This chain uses TRBV19 with TRBJ2-7; D possibly corresponds to TRBD1 (5 bases). V was clipped by 5 bases and J by 3 bases, with 8 bases between them. This CDR3 has 12 residues. Germline V gene sequence: CDR1 LNHDA, CDR2 SQIVND (reference sequence). CDR3 in DNA: TGTGCCAGTAGTGGGGCAGACTACGAGCAGTACTTC. Translation gives CASSGADYEQYF.

The chain links TRBV14 to TRBJ1-1, with D uncertain. The germline V and J ends were trimmed by 2 bases and 1 base, with 11 bases remaining between them. From germline, CDR1 is SGHDN and CDR2 FVKESK. This CDR3 has 15 residues. The CDR3, as DNA: TGTGCCAGCAGCCAAAAGGGCAGCCAGAACACTGAAGCTTTCTTT. It encodes CASSQKGSQNTEAFF.

This clonotype was counted once. The gene calls are TRBV6-4 and TRBJ2-2; D is unclear. This CDR3 comprises 14 residues. The germline V gene encodes CDR1 MRHNA and CDR2 SNTAGT. The V and J ends lost 4 bases and 5 bases respectively, with 11 bases between them. The chain's CDR3 is CASSAQSYTGELFF. The CDR3 DNA sequence: TGTGCCAGCAGTGCCCAGTCCTATACCGGGGAGCTGTTTTTT.